The 5 T cell receptor beta chains reported below all come from one sample, sequenced in a study of blood T cells in healthy people across ages. For the second PCR, which ran for about 6 to 12 cycles, a sample-barcoded 5' primer and a J-beta primer mix were used. TCRdb processed the 5' RACE reads anew with MiXCR; each CDR3 protein has one entry. The table shows 870,000 or so distinct CDR3 sequences, with about 30% occurring only once. Material for sequencing was blood. The receptors were sampled from a woman older than 75 in good health.

The J gene is TRBJ2-7, the V gene TRBV18; TRBD1 matches 8 bases. CDR1 KGHSH and CDR2 LQKENI come from the germline V gene. CDR3 length equals 15 residues. With V trimmed by 2 bases and J by 1 base, 4 bases remained unmatched. CDR3 nucleotides: TGTGCCAGCTCACCAGGACAGGGAACTTCCTACGAGCAGTACTTC. Its translation is CASSPGQGTSYEQYF. The variable domain in full, with the rest retrieved from reference TRBV18 and TRBJ2-7, is NAGVMQNPRHLVRRRGQEARLRCSPMKGHSHVYWYRQLPEEGLKFMVYLQKENIIDESGMPKERFSAEFPKEGPSILRIQQVVRGDSAAYFCASSPGQGTSYEQYFGPGTRLTVT.

This clonotype was counted a few times. A junction end diverges from the germline sequence, so it may reflect a read error. The V and J genes are TRBV18 and TRBJ2-1, with D unclear. This CDR3 has 18 amino acids. Germline CDR1 KGHSH, CDR2 LQKENI. CDR3 sequence: CASSPVRQNNRKNNGQFF. The CDR3 DNA is TGTGCCAGCTCACCTGTTCGGCAGAACAATCGAAAAAACAATGGGCAGTTCTTC.

This clonotype has just a few counts. The rearrangement joins TRBV27 to TRBJ2-1; 9 positions agree with TRBD1. The J call may be in error: the DNA end matches TRBJ2-7 better. The CDR3 loop spans 18 amino acids. CDR1 is MNHEY and CDR2 is SMNVEV in the germline V gene (reference sequence). CDR3 protein: CASSLQSRGTGYYNEQYF. The CDR3 DNA sequence: TGTGCCAGCAGTCTCCAGTCGAGGGGGACAGGGTATTACAATGAGCAGTACTTC.

This clonotype was counted many times. The V and J genes are TRBV6-2 or TRBV6-3 and TRBJ2-3; either TRBD1 or TRBD2 may supply D (5 bases each). Germline V gene lookup returns CDR1 MNHEY and CDR2 SVGEGT. V shed 4 bases and J shed 0 bases, with 17 bases lying between them. The CDR3 runs 17 residues. The CDR3 coding sequence is TGTGCCAGCAGTTCCTCGGGGACCCTCCTCAGCACAGATACGCAGTATTTT. Amino acid sequence: CASSSSGTLLSTDTQYF.

This clonotype was counted at least ten times. Relative to the germline gene, one junction end is altered; a read error may explain this. The chain links TRBV5-1 to TRBJ2-7; 7 bases map to TRBD1. The germline CDR1 and CDR2 sequences are SGHRS and YFSETQ. The CDR3 loop spans 13 amino acids. The CDR3 here is CASSTGQLYEQYF. As DNA, the CDR3 is TGTGCCAGCTCAACGGGACAGCTCTACGAGCAGTACTTC.